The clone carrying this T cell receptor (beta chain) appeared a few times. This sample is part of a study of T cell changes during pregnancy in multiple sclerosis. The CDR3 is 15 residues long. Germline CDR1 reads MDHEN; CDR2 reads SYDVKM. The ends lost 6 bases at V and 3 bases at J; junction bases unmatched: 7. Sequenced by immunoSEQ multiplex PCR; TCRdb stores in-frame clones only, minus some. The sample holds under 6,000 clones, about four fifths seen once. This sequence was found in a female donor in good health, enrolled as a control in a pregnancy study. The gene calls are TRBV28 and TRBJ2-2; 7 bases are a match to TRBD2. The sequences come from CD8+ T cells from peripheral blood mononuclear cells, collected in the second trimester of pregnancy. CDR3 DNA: TGTGCCAGCAGAACCACACTAGCGTACACCGGGGAGCTGTTTTTT. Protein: CASRTTLAYTGELFF.